Below, 24 T cell receptor beta chains from the same sample are listed, as sequenced in a study of shared clonotypes between healthy human individuals. Profiling relied on immunoSEQ multiplex PCR, and the TCRdb table lists in-frame clones only, not all of them. The sample shows some 470,000 clones, less than 80% of them seen only once. Sequencing was done on a sample of PBMCs. Receptor source: a woman aged 35 to 49 in good health. Some clones in this sample may be carry-over from other donors' samples.

This clone was observed once. The genes are TRBV7-3 and TRBJ2-7; tentative D call: TRBD1 (6 bases). CDR3 length: 13 residues. Germline loops: CDR1 SGHTA, CDR2 FQGTGA. V lost 5 bases, J lost 6 bases, and 14 bases lay in between. The CDR3 protein is CASSPYSRGEQYF. CDR3 DNA sequence: TGTGCCAGCAGCCCCTACTCCAGGGGCGAGCAGTACTTC.

The chain uses TRBV30 and TRBJ2-7; D assignment may be TRBD1 or TRBD2 (5 bases each). Germline CDR1 is GTSNPN and CDR2 is SVGIG (reference sequence). The V end was cut by 3 bases, the J end by 6 bases, with 18 bases between. CDR3 length equals 14 residues. The CDR3 nucleotides are TGTGCCTGGAGCCGAACCTTCGAGGGGAGCGAGCAGTACTTC. Translated, it gives CAWSRTFEGSEQYF.

A word on this clone: Other DNA variants within this sample encode the same CDR3. This chain connects TRBV20-1 to TRBJ2-7; the D is unclear. The germline gives CDR1 DFQATT, CDR2 SNEGSKA (reference sequence). CDR3 length: 11 amino acids. The germline V and J ends were trimmed by 0 bases and 0 bases, with 0 bases remaining between them. DNA for the CDR3: TGCAGTGCTAGAGACTCCTACGAGCAGTACTTC. Its protein product is CSARDSYEQYF.

This clone turned up a few times. This rearrangement joins TRBV7-9 to TRBJ2-3, with 9 bases lining up with TRBD1. Germline values: CDR1 SEHNR, CDR2 FQNEAQ (reference sequence). The CDR3 sequence is 15 residues long. Unmatched junction bases numbered 4, after V lost 6 bases and J lost 0 bases. CDR3 in DNA: TGTGCCAGCAGACCCGGGACAGGGAGCACAGATACGCAGTATTTT. Protein: CASRPGTGSTDTQYF.

V and J are TRBV6-6 and TRBJ1-4; D gene ambiguous. From germline, CDR1 is MNHNY and CDR2 SVGAGI (reference sequence). The CDR3 spans 16 residues. Between the trimmed V and J ends, which lost 0 bases and 0 bases, there was a span of 8 bases. The CDR3 reads CASSYSAVATNEKLFF. In DNA form, the CDR3 reads TGTGCCAGCAGTTACTCGGCCGTTGCAACTAATGAAAAACTGTTTTTT.

The chain is built from TRBV10-1 and TRBJ1-1, with D perhaps matching TRBD1 (5 bases). This CDR3 has 15 residues. Germline CDR1 and CDR2: WNHNN and SYGVQD (reference sequence). Trimming left V 4 bases short and J 4 bases short, with 16 bases between. In nucleotides, the CDR3 is TGCGCCAGCAGTGTACGAGGGGACGGGTTCACTGAAGCTTTCTTT. Encoded protein: CASSVRGDGFTEAFF.

The chain employs TRBV11-2 and TRBJ2-1; tentatively, D is TRBD1 (6 bases). The germline gives CDR1 SGHAT, CDR2 FQNNGV. With 5 bases removed from V and 6 bases from J, the gap between germline ends came to 14 bases. The CDR3 has 14 residues. The CDR3 is CASSPYLGGNEQFF. The CDR3 DNA is TGTGCCAGCAGCCCCTACTTAGGGGGCAATGAGCAGTTCTTC.

The chain combines TRBV6-5 with TRBJ2-2, with 11 bases fitting TRBD2. The germline CDR1 and CDR2 sequences are MNHEY and SVGAGI. Unmatched junction bases numbered 6, after V lost 6 bases and J lost 6 bases. The CDR3 loop spans 15 amino acids. CDR3 in DNA: TGTGCCAGCAGAGCGACTAGCGGGGCCTCCGGGGAGCTGTTTTTT. It is translated as CASRATSGASGELFF.

This clone was seen more than once but under ten times. The rearrangement links TRBV2 to TRBJ2-5; 8 nucleotides line up with TRBD1. The last part of the DNA fits TRBJ2-7 better; the J call may be wrong. Per germline, CDR1 SNHLY and CDR2 FYNNEI. This CDR3 spans 11 amino acids. CDR3 amino acids: CASIQGAEQYF. For the CDR3, the DNA is TGTGCCAGCATCCAGGGGGCCGAGCAGTACTTC.

In the case of this clone: This likely came from a read error, as a far larger clone is one base away. The chain has TRBV9 and TRBJ2-6; D gene uncertain. Germline lookup yields CDR1 SGDLS and CDR2 YYNGEE. The CDR3 spans 17 residues. The CDR3 loop is CANSVGHNPSGANVLTF. In DNA form, the CDR3 reads TGTGCCAACAGCGTAGGTCACAATCCCTCTGGGGCCAACGTCCTGACTTTC. Full variable domain (outside the CDR3, taken from reference TRBV9 and TRBJ2-6): DSGVTQTPKHLITATGQRVTLRCSPRSGDLSVYWYQQSLDQGLQFLIQYYNGEERAKGNILERFSAQQFPDLHSELNLSSLELGDSALYFCANSVGHNPSGANVLTFGAGSRLTVL.

The V gene is TRBV30, the J gene TRBJ2-1, with 12 bases matching TRBD2. Germline V CDR1 and CDR2: GTSNPN, SVGIG (reference sequence). Unmatched junction bases numbered 6, after V lost 2 bases and J lost 7 bases. This CDR3 comprises 15 residues. DNA of the CDR3: TGTGCCTGGAGTAGACTAGCGGGAGTGCTTAATGAGCAGTTCTTC. It encodes CAWSRLAGVLNEQFF.

This rearrangement joins TRBV29-1 to TRBJ2-5; D may match TRBD1 or TRBD2 (5 bases each). The ends were cut back, 7 bases at V and 3 bases at J, with 18 bases in the middle. The CDR3 covers 14 residues. The germline V gene encodes CDR1 SQVTM and CDR2 ANQGSEA. CDR3 sequence: CSAYQGEKKETQYF. CDR3 DNA: TGCAGCGCTTACCAGGGAGAGAAGAAAGAGACCCAGTACTTC.

The gene calls are TRBV19 and TRBJ2-2, with D perhaps matching TRBD2 (6 bases). V dropped 6 bases and J dropped 1 base, with 18 bases sitting between them. The CDR3 contains 17 residues. CDR1 LNHDA and CDR2 SQIVND come from the germline V gene (reference sequence). For the CDR3, the DNA is TGTGCCAGTAGCTACCTATTATGGGGAGGGAACACCGGGGAGCTGTTTTTT. It translates to CASSYLLWGGNTGELFF.

The sample holds a few counts of this clone. The chain carries TRBV5-5 and TRBJ2-7; D gene ambiguous. V was shortened by 0 bases and J by 7 bases, with 14 bases between the two germline ends. There are 14 residues in the CDR3. Germline-derived CDR1 and CDR2 are SGHKS and YYEKEE (reference sequence). The CDR3 loop is CASSLGLAPWEQYF. The CDR3 nucleotides read TGTGCCAGCAGCTTGGGCCTCGCGCCTTGGGAGCAGTACTTC.

This clone was detected once. The chain carries TRBV29-1 and TRBJ2-7, with no clear D. The CDR3 extends over 13 amino acids. Trimming stripped 4 bases from V and 2 bases from J, with 12 bases between. Germline assignment: CDR1 SQVTM and CDR2 ANQGSEA. In DNA form, the CDR3 reads TGCAGCGTTGGGCCCGCAGGAGCCTACGAGCAGTACTTC. Translated: CSVGPAGAYEQYF.

The genes are TRBV9 and TRBJ2-3, with D possibly TRBD2 on 6 matching bases. The V gene's germline CDR1 is SGDLS and CDR2 YYNGEE. Trimming removed 3 bases from V and 6 bases from J, with 20 bases in between. This CDR3 comprises 16 residues. As DNA, the CDR3 is TGTGCCAGCAGCGCCGGGAGTGGGGGAATAGGCGATACGCAGTATTTT. This encodes CASSAGSGGIGDTQYF.

The rearrangement joins TRBV6-5 to TRBJ2-7; D assignment may be TRBD1 or TRBD2 (5 bases each). CDR3 size: 14 residues. Germline V gives CDR1 MNHEY, CDR2 SVGAGI. With 6 bases removed from V and 2 bases from J, the gap between germline ends came to 14 bases. CDR3 bases: TGTGCCAGCAGCCTCCGGGACGGGACCTACGAGCAGTACTTC. Translating it yields CASSLRDGTYEQYF.

As for this clone: A much bigger clone sits one base away, suggesting this may be a read error. The rearrangement uses TRBV6-5 and TRBJ2-1; D uncertain. The CDR3 runs 15 residues. The germline V gene encodes CDR1 MNHEY and CDR2 SVGAGI. The CDR3 DNA follows: TGTACCAGCAGCCCTTTACGAGGTTCCTACAATGAGCAGTTCTTC. This sequence encodes CTSSPLRGSYNEQFF.

This sequence joins TRBV9 and TRBJ2-7, with D tentatively TRBD2 (6 bases). V was cut by 0 bases and J by 1 base, with 11 bases left in between. The length of the CDR3 is 15 residues. The germline CDR1 and CDR2 sequences are SGDLS and YYNGEE. The CDR3 DNA follows: TGTGCCAGCAGCGTAGCCGGGAGCGGATCCTACGAGCAGTACTTC. Residues: CASSVAGSGSYEQYF.

The chain is built from TRBV7-2 and TRBJ2-5, with D unresolved. The closer fit of TRBJ2-7 to the DNA end suggests the J call may be wrong. Germline V CDR1 and CDR2: SGHTA, FQGNSA. This CDR3 is 13 amino acids long. The CDR3 protein is CASSLSMGGEQYF. The CDR3 region has the DNA TGTGCCAGCAGCTTATCTATGGGTGGCGAGCAGTACTTC.

V and J are TRBV19 and TRBJ1-5; D gene ambiguous. Germline V gene lookup returns CDR1 LNHDA and CDR2 SQIVND (reference sequence). V lost 6 bases to trimming and J lost 0 bases, with 12 bases between them. The CDR3 is made up of 15 amino acids. CDR3 sequence (DNA): TGTGCCAGTAGGATCACAGATTATAGCAATCAGCCCCAGCATTTT. It translates to CASRITDYSNQPQHF. The full variable domain, its missing parts supplied by reference TRBV19 and TRBJ1-5, is DGGITQSPKYLFRKEGQNVTLSCEQNLNHDAMYWYRQDPGQGLRLIYYSQIVNDFQKGDIAEGYSVSREKKESFPLTVTSAQKNPTAFYLCASRITDYSNQPQHFGDGTRLSIL.

The rearrangement uses TRBV19 and TRBJ1-1; D call uncertain. Trimming left V 3 bases short and J 6 bases short, with 11 bases between. The CDR3 loop spans 13 amino acids. The germline gives CDR1 LNHDA, CDR2 SQIVND (reference sequence). CDR3: CASSISPGAEAFF. As DNA, the CDR3 is TGTGCCAGTAGTATTTCCCCCGGCGCTGAAGCTTTCTTT.

This clone was seen a few times. At the DNA level, this CDR3 is encoded by other sequences in the same sample as well. The chain links TRBV7-7 to TRBJ2-1; 12 bases align to TRBD2. The trim removed 6 bases at V and 7 bases at J, leaving 7 bases unmatched. Germline V gene sequence: CDR1 SSHAT, CDR2 FNYEAQ (reference sequence). This CDR3 is 15 amino acids long. The CDR3 region has the DNA TGTGCCAGCAGTCCGGGACTAGCGGGCGTTAATGAGCAGTTCTTC. Translating gives CASSPGLAGVNEQFF.

The rearrangement joins TRBV5-1 to TRBJ2-1; 9 nucleotides line up with TRBD1. With 4 bases clipped from V and 5 bases from J, the junction kept 10 bases outside the gene matches. The CDR3 loop spans 16 amino acids. The germline V gene has CDR1 SGHRS and CDR2 YFSETQ. CDR3 residues: CASSRPGQGTDNEQFF. The CDR3 DNA follows: TGCGCCAGCAGCCGCCCGGGACAGGGTACGGACAATGAGCAGTTCTTC.